This entry lists 5 T cell receptor beta chains sequenced from one sample in a study of regulatory T cells in long-lasting Graves disease. Time point reported: persistent/refractory GD, antithyroid drugs over 5 years with positive TRAb. Extracted PBMC RNA gave rise to the TCR library. TCR beta libraries were built with iRepertoire HTBI primers and Arm-PCR of CDR3 regions. Each CDR3 protein is one row after TCRdb ran MiXCR on the multiplex PCR reads. Of more than 350,000 distinct CDR3 sequences listed, about 21% are singletons. The source material was peripheral blood mononuclear cells (PBMCs), sampled when the disease was refractory, from a patient treated with antithyroid drugs. The receptor set was obtained from a female donor with Graves disease.

This clonotype showed up many times. V and J are TRBV3-1 and TRBJ2-2; tentative D call: TRBD2 (6 bases). This CDR3 is built from 16 residues. V was cut by 0 bases and J by 6 bases, with 14 bases left in between. Looked up from germline, CDR1 is LGHDT and CDR2 is YNNKEL (reference sequence). The chain's CDR3 is CASSQEGSLASGELFF. The CDR3 nucleotides read TGTGCCAGCAGCCAAGAAGGTTCACTAGCCTCCGGGGAGCTGTTTTTT.

CDR3 region: CSGSRVKGEANYGYTF. DNA of the CDR3: TGCAGCGGGAGTAGGGTTAAGGGGGAGGCTAACTATGGCTACACCTTC. This rearrangement joins TRBV29-1 to TRBJ1-2; possibly TRBD1 for D (6 bases). Between the trimmed V and J ends, which lost 7 bases and 0 bases, there was a span of 21 bases. The CDR3 is 16 amino acids. Per germline, CDR1 SQVTM and CDR2 ANQGSEA.

The sample holds a few counts of this clonotype. At one end, the junction sequence differs from germline, possibly due to a read error. This chain links TRBV28 with TRBJ1-2; 8 bases fit TRBD1. Germline V gives CDR1 MDHEN, CDR2 SYDVKM. This CDR3 is 14 amino acids long. The CDR3 DNA is TGTGCCAGCAGTTTTAGGCAGGGGGCACGGAGGGAGGACTTC. Its protein is CASSFRQGARREDF.

This clonotype came up many times. The chain combines TRBV27 with TRBJ1-2, with a possible D match to TRBD1 (5 bases). Looked up from germline, CDR1 is MNHEY and CDR2 is SMNVEV (reference sequence). The CDR3 contains 15 residues. Trimming shortened V by 4 bases and J by 6 bases, and 18 bases separated the two germline ends. The CDR3 sequence is CASSSQEWDENGYTF. The CDR3 nucleotides are TGTGCCAGCAGTTCTCAGGAATGGGACGAGAATGGCTACACCTTC.

This clonotype was detected only a few times. The gene calls are TRBV2 and TRBJ2-1, with a possible D match to TRBD1 (6 bases). With 6 bases removed from V and 2 bases from J, the gap between germline ends came to 14 bases. This CDR3 is 15 amino acids long. Per the germline V gene, CDR1 is SNHLY and CDR2 is FYNNEI. Here the CDR3 DNA reads TGTGCCAGCAGGACAGGTTGGCCTACCTACAATGAGCAGTTCTTC. Protein sequence: CASRTGWPTYNEQFF.